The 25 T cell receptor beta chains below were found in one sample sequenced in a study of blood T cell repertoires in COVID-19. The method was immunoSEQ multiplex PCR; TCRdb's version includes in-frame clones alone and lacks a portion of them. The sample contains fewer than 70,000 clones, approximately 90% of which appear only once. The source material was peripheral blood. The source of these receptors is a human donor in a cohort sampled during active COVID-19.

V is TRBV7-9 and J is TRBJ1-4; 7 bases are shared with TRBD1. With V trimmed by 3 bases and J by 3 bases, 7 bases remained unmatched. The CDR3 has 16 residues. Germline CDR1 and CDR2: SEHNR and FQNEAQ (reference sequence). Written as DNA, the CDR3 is TGTGCCAGCAGCTTGGGCAGGGGGTATGCTAATGAAAAACTGTTTTTT. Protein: CASSLGRGYANEKLFF.

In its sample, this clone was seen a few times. CDR3 sequence: CASSLFGQANEQFF. CDR3 nucleotide sequence: TGTGCCAGCAGCTTGTTTGGACAGGCCAATGAGCAGTTCTTC. J is TRBJ2-1 and V is TRBV7-6; the match to TRBD1 covers 7 bases. CDR3 size: 14 residues. J lost 6 bases, V lost 3 bases, and 5 bases had no gene match. Looked up from germline, CDR1 is SGHVS and CDR2 is FNYEAQ.

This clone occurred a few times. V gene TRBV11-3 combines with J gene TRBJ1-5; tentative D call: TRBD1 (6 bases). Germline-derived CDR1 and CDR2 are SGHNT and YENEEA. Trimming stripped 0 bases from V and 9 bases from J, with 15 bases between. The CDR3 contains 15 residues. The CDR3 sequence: CASSLDGGGERPQHF. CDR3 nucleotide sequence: TGTGCCAGCAGCTTAGATGGCGGGGGCGAGCGGCCCCAGCATTTT.

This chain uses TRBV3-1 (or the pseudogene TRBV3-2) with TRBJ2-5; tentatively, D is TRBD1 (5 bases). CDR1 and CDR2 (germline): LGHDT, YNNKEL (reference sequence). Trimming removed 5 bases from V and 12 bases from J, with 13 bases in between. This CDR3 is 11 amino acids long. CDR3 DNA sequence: TGTGCCAGCAGCTCCAGGGTAGCTGAGTACTTC. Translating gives CASSSRVAEYF.

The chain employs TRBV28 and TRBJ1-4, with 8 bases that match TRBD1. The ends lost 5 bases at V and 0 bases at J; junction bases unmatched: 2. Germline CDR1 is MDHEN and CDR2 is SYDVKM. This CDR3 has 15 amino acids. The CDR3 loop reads CASSAGGATNEKLFF. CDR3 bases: TGTGCCAGCAGTGCAGGGGGCGCAACTAATGAAAAACTGTTTTTT.

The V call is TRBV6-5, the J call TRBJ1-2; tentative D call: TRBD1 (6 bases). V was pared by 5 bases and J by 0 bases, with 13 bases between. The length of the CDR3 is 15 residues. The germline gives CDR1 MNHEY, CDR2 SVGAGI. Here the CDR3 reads CASSTTGKTNYGYTF. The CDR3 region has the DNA TGTGCCAGCAGTACTACAGGGAAAACTAACTATGGCTACACCTTC.

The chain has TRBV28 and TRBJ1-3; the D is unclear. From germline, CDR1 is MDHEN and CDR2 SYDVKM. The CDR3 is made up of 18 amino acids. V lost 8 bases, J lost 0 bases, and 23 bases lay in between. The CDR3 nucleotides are TGTGCCAGCTGCCCCCTGGGTAGTACCGACACCTCTGGAAACACCATATATTTT. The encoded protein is CASCPLGSTDTSGNTIYF.

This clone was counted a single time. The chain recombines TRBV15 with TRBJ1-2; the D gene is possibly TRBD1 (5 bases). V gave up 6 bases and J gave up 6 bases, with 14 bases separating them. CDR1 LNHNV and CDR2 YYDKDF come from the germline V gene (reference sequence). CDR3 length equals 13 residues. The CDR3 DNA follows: TGTGCCACCAGAGACAGCTTAAGCGATGGCTACACCTTC. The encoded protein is CATRDSLSDGYTF.

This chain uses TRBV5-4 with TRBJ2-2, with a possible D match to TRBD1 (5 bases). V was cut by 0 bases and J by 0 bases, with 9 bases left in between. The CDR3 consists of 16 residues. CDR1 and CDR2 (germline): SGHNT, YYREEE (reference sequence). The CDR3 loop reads CASSLVGDPNTGELFF. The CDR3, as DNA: TGTGCCAGCAGCTTGGTAGGGGATCCGAACACCGGGGAGCTGTTTTTT.

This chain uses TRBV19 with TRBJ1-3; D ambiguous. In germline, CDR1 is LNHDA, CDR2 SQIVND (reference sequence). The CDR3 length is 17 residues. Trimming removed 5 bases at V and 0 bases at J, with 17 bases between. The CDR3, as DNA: TGTGCCAGTAGTCCCTTCTCAGGAACTGGCTCTGGAAACACCATATATTTT. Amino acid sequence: CASSPFSGTGSGNTIYF.

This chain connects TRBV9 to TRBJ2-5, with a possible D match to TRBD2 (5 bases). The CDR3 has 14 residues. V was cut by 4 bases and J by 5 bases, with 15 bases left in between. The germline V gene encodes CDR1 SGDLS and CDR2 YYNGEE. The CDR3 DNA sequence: TGTGCCAGCAGCCCGCGAGGGTTACAGGAGACCCAGTACTTC. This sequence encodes CASSPRGLQETQYF.

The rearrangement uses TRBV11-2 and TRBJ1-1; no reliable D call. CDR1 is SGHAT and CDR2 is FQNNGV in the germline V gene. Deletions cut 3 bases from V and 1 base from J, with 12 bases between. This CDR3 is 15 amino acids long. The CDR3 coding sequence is TGTGCCAGCAGCTTTGGACCCGCGGGGAACACTGAAGCTTTCTTT. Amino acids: CASSFGPAGNTEAFF.

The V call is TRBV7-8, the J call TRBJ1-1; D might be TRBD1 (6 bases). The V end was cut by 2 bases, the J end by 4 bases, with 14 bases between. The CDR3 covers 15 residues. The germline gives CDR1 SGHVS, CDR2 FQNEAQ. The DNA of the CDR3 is TGTGCCAGCAGCTTACCCGCGGGGGCGAGCACTGAAGCTTTCTTT. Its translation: CASSLPAGASTEAFF.

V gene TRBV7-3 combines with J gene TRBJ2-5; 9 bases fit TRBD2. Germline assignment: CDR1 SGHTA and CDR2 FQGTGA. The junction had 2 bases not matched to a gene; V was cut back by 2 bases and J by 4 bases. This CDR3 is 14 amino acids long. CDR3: CASSLAGGRETQYF. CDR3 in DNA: TGTGCCAGCAGCTTAGCGGGGGGGAGAGAGACCCAGTACTTC. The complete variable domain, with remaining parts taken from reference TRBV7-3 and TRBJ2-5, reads GAGVSQTPSNKVTEKGKYVELRCDPISGHTALYWYRQSLGQGPEFLIYFQGTGAADDSGLPNDRFFAVRPEGSVSTLKIQRTERGDSAVYLCASSLAGGRETQYFGPGTRLLVL.

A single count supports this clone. The CDR3: CASSWGRGNQETQYF. CDR3 coding DNA: TGCGCCAGCAGCTGGGGGCGGGGGAACCAAGAGACCCAGTACTTC. The chain links TRBV5-1 to TRBJ2-5, with D perhaps TRBD2 (7 bases). Trimming stripped 3 bases from V and 0 bases from J, with 12 bases between. CDR3 length: 15 residues. Germline V gene data show CDR1 as SGHRS and CDR2 as YFSETQ. Based on the CDR3 plus reference TRBV5-1 and TRBJ2-5, the full variable domain is KAGVTQTPRYLIKTRGQQVTLSCSPISGHRSVSWYQQTPGQGLQFLFEYFSETQRNKGNFPGRFSGRQFSNSRSEMNVSTLELGDSALYLCASSWGRGNQETQYFGPGTRLLVL.

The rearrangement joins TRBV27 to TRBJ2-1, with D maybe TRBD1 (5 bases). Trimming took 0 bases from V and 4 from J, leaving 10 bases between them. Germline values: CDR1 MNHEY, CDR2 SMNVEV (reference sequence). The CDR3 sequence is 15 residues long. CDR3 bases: TGTGCCAGCAGTTTATCAACAGGACCGTACAATGAGCAGTTCTTC. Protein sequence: CASSLSTGPYNEQFF.

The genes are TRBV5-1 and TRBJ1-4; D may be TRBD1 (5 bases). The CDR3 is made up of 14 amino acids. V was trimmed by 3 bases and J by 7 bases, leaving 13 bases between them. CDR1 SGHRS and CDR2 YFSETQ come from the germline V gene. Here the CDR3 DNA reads TGCGCCAGCAGCTCCGACAGTACGACTGAAAAACTGTTTTTT. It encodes CASSSDSTTEKLFF.

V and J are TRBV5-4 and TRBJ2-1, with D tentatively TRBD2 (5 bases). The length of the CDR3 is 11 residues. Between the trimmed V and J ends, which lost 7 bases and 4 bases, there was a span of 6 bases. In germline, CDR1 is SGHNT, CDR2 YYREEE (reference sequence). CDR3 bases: TGTGCCAGCCGAGGGTACAATGAGCAGTTCTTC. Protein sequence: CASRGYNEQFF.

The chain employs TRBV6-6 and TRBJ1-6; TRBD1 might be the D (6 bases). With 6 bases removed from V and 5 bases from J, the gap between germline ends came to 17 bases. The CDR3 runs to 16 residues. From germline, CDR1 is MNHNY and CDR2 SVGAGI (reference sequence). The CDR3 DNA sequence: TGTGCCAGCAGCGTACAGGGACGGAGCAATAATTCACCCCTCCACTTT. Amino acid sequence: CASSVQGRSNNSPLHF.

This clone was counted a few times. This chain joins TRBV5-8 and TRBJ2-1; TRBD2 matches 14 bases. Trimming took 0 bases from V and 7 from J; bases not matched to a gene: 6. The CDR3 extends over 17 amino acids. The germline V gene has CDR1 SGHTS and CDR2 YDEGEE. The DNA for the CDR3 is TGTGCCAGCAGCTTGGGGCGACTAGCGGGGGGGGATAATGAGCAGTTCTTC. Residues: CASSLGRLAGGDNEQFF.

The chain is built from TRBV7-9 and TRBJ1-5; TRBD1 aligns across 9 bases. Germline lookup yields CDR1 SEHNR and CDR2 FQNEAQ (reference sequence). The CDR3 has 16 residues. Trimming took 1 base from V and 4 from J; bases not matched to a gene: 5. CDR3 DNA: TGTGCCAGCAGCTTAGACGGGACAGGGAGAAATCAGCCCCAGCATTTT. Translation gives CASSLDGTGRNQPQHF.

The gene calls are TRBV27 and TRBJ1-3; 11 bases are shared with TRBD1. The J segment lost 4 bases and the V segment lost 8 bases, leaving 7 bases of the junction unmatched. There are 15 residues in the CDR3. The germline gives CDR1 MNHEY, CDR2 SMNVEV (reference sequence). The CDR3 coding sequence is TGTGCCAGCGGTCCGGACAGGGGGCAAGGAAACACCATATATTTT. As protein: CASGPDRGQGNTIYF.

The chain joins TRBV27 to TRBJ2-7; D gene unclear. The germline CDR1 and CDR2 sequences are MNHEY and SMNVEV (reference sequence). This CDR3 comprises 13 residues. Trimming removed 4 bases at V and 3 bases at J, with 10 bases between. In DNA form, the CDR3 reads TGTGCCAGCAGTTGGGCAGGAAACTACGAGCAGTACTTC. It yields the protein CASSWAGNYEQYF.

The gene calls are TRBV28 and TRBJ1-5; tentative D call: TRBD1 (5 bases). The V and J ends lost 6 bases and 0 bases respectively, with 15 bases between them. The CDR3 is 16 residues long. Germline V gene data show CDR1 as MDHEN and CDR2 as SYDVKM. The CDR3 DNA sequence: TGTGCCAGCAGACCCCGCACGACAGTTAGCAATCAGCCCCAGCATTTT. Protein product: CASRPRTTVSNQPQHF. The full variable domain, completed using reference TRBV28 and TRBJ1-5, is DVKVTQSSRYLVKRTGEKVFLECVQDMDHENMFWYRQDPGLGLRLIYFSYDVKMKEKGDIPEGYSVSREKKERFSLILESASTNQTSMYLCASRPRTTVSNQPQHFGDGTRLSIL.

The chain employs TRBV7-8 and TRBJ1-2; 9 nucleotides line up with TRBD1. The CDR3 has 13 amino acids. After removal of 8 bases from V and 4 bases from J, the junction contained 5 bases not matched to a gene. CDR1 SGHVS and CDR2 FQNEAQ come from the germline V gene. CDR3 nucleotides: TGTGCCAGCCGCCGGGACAGGGCCTATGGCTACACCTTC. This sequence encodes CASRRDRAYGYTF.